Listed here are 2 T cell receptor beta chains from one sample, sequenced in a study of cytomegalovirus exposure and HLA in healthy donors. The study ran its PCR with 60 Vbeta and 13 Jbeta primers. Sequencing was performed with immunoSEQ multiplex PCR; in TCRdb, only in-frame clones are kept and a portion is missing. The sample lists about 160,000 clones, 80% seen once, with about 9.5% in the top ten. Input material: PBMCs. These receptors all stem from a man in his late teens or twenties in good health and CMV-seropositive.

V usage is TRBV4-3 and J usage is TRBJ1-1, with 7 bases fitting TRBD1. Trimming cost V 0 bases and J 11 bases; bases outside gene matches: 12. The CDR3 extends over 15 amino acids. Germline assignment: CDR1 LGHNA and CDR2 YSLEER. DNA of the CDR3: TGCGCCAGCAGCCAAGATAGTCTCCGGCAGGGGGTGGCTTTCTTT. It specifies CASSQDSLRQGVAFF.

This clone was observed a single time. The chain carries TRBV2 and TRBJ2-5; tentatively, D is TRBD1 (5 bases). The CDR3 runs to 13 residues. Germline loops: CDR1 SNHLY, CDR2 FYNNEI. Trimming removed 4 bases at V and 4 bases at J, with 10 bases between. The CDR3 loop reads CASSGGHGETQYF. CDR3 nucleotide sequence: TGTGCCAGCAGTGGTGGACATGGAGAGACCCAGTACTTC.